Given below is one T cell receptor beta chain in context. Its specificity is not known. This entry is derived from a study of cytomegalovirus exposure and HLA in healthy donors. General study points: A later analysis linked around 15,000 TCR beta sequences to HLA alleles at 0.05 false discovery rate.

The PCR ran on 60 Vbeta and 13 Jbeta primers. Here immunoSEQ multiplex PCR was the method, and the copy in TCRdb shows in-frame clones only, minus some. The data show about 89,000 clones, with roughly 85% seen just once and about 7% held by the top ten. The CDR3 runs to 15 residues. The ends were cut back, 4 bases at V and 3 bases at J, with 13 bases in the middle. Per germline, CDR1 MGHRA and CDR2 YSYEKL. Sequencing used PBMCs. This sequence was found in a man in his forties in good health and CMV-seropositive. This sequence joins TRBV4-1 and TRBJ1-5; D perhaps matches TRBD1 (6 bases). The CDR3, as DNA: TGCGCCAGCAGCCGGGGAGGGGGGGACAATCAGCCCCAGCATTTT. Translation: CASSRGGGDNQPQHF.